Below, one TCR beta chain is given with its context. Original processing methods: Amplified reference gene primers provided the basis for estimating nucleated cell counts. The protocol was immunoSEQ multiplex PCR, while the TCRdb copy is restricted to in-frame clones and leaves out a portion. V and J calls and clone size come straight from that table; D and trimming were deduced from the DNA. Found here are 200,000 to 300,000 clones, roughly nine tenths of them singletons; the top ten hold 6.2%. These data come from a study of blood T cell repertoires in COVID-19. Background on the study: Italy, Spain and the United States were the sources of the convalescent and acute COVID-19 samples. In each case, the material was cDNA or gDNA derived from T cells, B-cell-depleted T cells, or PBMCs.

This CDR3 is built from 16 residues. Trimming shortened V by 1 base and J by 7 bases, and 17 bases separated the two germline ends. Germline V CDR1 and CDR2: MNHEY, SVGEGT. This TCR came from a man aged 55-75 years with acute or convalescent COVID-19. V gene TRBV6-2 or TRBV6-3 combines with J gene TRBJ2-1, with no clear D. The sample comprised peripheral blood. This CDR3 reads CASSYFEAPPWNEQFF. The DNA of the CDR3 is TGTGCCAGCAGTTACTTTGAGGCCCCACCGTGGAATGAGCAGTTCTTC.